A selection of T cell receptor beta chains follows, all from one sample in a study of T cell repertoires in cytomegalovirus infection. TCRdb recomputed calls from the reads with MiXCR, one row per CDR3 protein. Of about 570,000 distinct CDR3 sequences listed, approximately 40% were seen once; the top ten hold 48%. Their antigens are not known. The sequencing here drew on cultured PBMCs, taken from culture after CMV antigen stimulation. These receptors came from a human donor in good health (CMV status not recorded). Some clones in this sample may be carry-over from other donors' samples. Each CDR3 is given with its conserved first and last residue. The D gene is left open where the match is weak. Expanded clones are given a class, and other clones once, few, many or no size at all.

clone size	V gene	D gene	J gene	CDR3 protein	CDR3 DNA
NA	TRBV4-2	NA	TRBJ2-5	CASSPGADQYQETQYF	TGTGCCAGCAGCCCCGGGGCAGACCAGTACCAAGAGACCCAGTACTTC
NA	TRBV20-1	NA	TRBJ2-1	CSARDNEQFF	TGCAGTGCCCGCGACAATGAGCAGTTCTTC
NA	TRBV4-1	NA	TRBJ2-2	CASSQGVGGGRVGELFF	TGCGCCAGCAGCCAAGGGGTCGGAGGGGGCCGCGTCGGGGAGCTGTTTTTT
NA	TRBV7-2	NA	TRBJ1-4	CASSKGGGEKLFF	TGTGCCAGCAGCAAGGGAGGGGGTGAAAAACTGTTTTTT
few	TRBV5-1	TRBD2	TRBJ2-1	CASSLVGTSGNEQFF	TGCGCCAGCAGCTTGGTTGGGACTAGCGGCAATGAGCAGTTCTTC
many	TRBV7-6	NA	TRBJ1-2	CASSPAALGEGYTF	TGTGCCAGCAGCCCGGCTGCATTGGGTGAAGGCTACACCTTC
NA	TRBV28	TRBD2	TRBJ2-3	CASSLHLGLAEWTDTQYF	TGTGCCAGCAGTTTACACCTTGGACTAGCGGAATGGACAGATACGCAGTATTTT
NA	TRBV11-2	TRBD2	TRBJ2-7	CASSPALAGEGYEQYF	TGTGCCAGCAGCCCCGCTCTAGCGGGAGAGGGCTACGAGCAGTACTTC
many	TRBV7-6	TRBD2	TRBJ2-1	CASSPTLAGDSIEQFF	TGTGCCAGCAGCCCGACACTAGCGGGAGACTCTATTGAGCAGTTCTTC
few	TRBV7-2	NA	TRBJ2-4	CASSPGRILTVKNIQYF	TGTGCCAGCAGCCCCGGAAGGATCCTAACAGTCAAAAACATTCAGTACTTC
NA	TRBV12-3/TRBV12-4	NA	TRBJ2-4	CASSFTPLGAKNIQYF	TGTGCCAGCAGTTTTACCCCCCTAGGGGCCAAAAACATTCAGTACTTC
few	TRBV5-1	NA	TRBJ1-2	CASSQYLSQDYGYTF	TGCGCCAGCAGCCAATACCTCAGTCAAGACTATGGCTACACCTTC
NA	TRBV20-1	NA	TRBJ2-1	CSARSFRRNEQFF	TGCAGTGCTAGATCGTTCAGGAGAAATGAGCAGTTCTTC
few	TRBV12-3/TRBV12-4	NA	TRBJ2-3	CASGLAAPGDTQYF	TGTGCCAGCGGATTAGCGGCCCCGGGAGATACGCAGTATTTT
NA	TRBV4-1	NA	TRBJ1-2	CASSQGSRGKGGYTF	TGCGCCAGCAGCCAAGGCTCTCGGGGGAAGGGAGGCTACACCTTC
few	TRBV6-2/TRBV6-3	TRBD2	TRBJ2-7	CATGTSGSSYEQYF	TGTGCCACTGGGACTAGCGGGAGCTCCTACGAGCAGTACTTC
few	TRBV6-2/TRBV6-3	NA	TRBJ2-7	CASTRTTTTPYEQYF	TGTGCCAGCACCCGGACAACAACCACCCCCTACGAGCAGTACTTC
few	TRBV20-1	NA	TRBJ1-6	CSASYGGSYNSPLHF	TGCAGTGCTAGTTATGGGGGCTCCTATAATTCACCCCTCCACTTT
NA	TRBV20-1	TRBD2	TRBJ2-7	CSARGRLAGPYEQYF	TGCAGTGCTAGAGGGCGACTAGCGGGGCCCTACGAGCAGTACTTC
NA	TRBV7-9	NA	TRBJ2-3	CASSRLLDTQYF	TGTGCCAGCAGCAGGTTGTTAGATACGCAGTATTTT
few	TRBV7-9	NA	TRBJ2-7	CASSLGGTSWEQYF	TGTGCCAGCAGCCTTGGTGGCACCTCTTGGGAGCAGTACTTC
once	TRBV7-6	TRBD1	TRBJ2-3	CASSYWTGGTDTQYF	TGTGCCAGCAGCTATTGGACAGGCGGCACAGATACGCAGTATTTT
NA	TRBV12-3/TRBV12-4	TRBD1	TRBJ2-5	CASSLGTGAQETQYF	TGTGCCAGCAGTTTAGGGACAGGGGCACAAGAGACCCAGTACTTC
NA	TRBV7-9	TRBD2	TRBJ2-7	CATNLITSGPYEQYF	TGTGCCACCAACCTAATAACTAGCGGTCCGTACGAGCAGTACTTC
few	TRBV12-3/TRBV12-4	NA	TRBJ2-1	CASRTAGSNNEQFF	TGTGCCAGCAGAACCGCTGGATCGAACAATGAGCAGTTCTTC